Described below is a single T cell receptor (beta chain) sequence and its context. The protocol was immunoSEQ multiplex PCR, while the TCRdb copy is restricted to in-frame clones and leaves out a portion. This sample carries under 350,000 clones, around 87% of them seen once, and the ten largest clones take 1.3%. This entry comes from a study of blood T cell repertoires in COVID-19. Deletions cut 7 bases from V and 0 bases from J, with 15 bases between. CDR3 length: 15 residues. Per the germline V gene, CDR1 is LNHDA and CDR2 is SQIVND (reference sequence). This receptor was identified in a man between 70 and 80 years old with acute or convalescent COVID-19. The rearrangement links TRBV19 to TRBJ1-1; tentatively, D is TRBD1 (6 bases). The sequenced material came from peripheral blood. The DNA of the CDR3 is TGTGCCAGTACCTACCAGACAGGCTTGAACACTGAAGCTTTCTTT. Amino acid sequence: CASTYQTGLNTEAFF.